One T cell receptor beta chain is described in this entry. The target antigen is unknown. Primers for the PCR totalled 60 Vbeta and 13 Jbeta. The protocol was immunoSEQ multiplex PCR, while the TCRdb copy is restricted to in-frame clones and leaves out a portion. In the table there are 150,000 to 200,000 clones, 78% of which are singletons. The germline V gene encodes CDR1 SNHLY and CDR2 FYNNEI. Trimming removed 8 bases from V and 2 bases from J; junction bases left unmatched: 3. The CDR3 has 12 amino acids. This entry belongs to a study of cytomegalovirus exposure and HLA in healthy donors. Study conclusions and caveats: In a later analysis, V- and J-gene trimming of beta chains associated with a DCLRE1C missense variant, replicated independently. Analysis was performed later, and it showed HLA-associated TCR beta chains to be more clonally expanded than equally common others. Cytomegalovirus status was reportedly diagnosed by the classifier with high sensitivity and specificity.

The sample taken for sequencing was PBMCs. The origin of this receptor is a woman under 40 in good health and CMV-seropositive. This chain links TRBV2 with TRBJ2-7, with 7 bases fitting TRBD1. The CDR3 protein is CASRGQTYEQYF. CDR3 sequence (DNA): TGTGCCAGCCGGGGACAGACCTACGAGCAGTACTTC.